The 14 T cell receptor beta chains in this list originate from one sample, sequenced in a study of T cells in localized non-small cell lung cancer. Sequenced by immunoSEQ multiplex PCR; TCRdb stores in-frame clones only, minus some. This sample carries approximately 13,000 clones, more than 70% of them seen once, and the ten largest clones take roughly 2.7%. Sequences were derived from peripheral blood mononuclear cells, sampled before any cancer treatment. These receptors all stem from a man between 35 and 75 years old with stage III lung adenocarcinoma.

Only one count was recorded for this clone. This sequence joins TRBV5-4 and TRBJ2-1, with 8 bases lining up with TRBD2. V shed 4 bases and J 7 bases; nucleotides not matched to a gene: 10. The CDR3 sequence is 15 residues long. Germline lookup yields CDR1 SGHNT and CDR2 YYREEE (reference sequence). CDR3 nucleotide sequence: TGTGCCAGCAGCCGGGGACTAGATGAGGAAAATGAGCAGTTCTTC. Translation gives CASSRGLDEENEQFF.

The J gene is TRBJ2-7, the V gene TRBV5-5; unclear D gene. There are 16 residues in the CDR3. CDR1 SGHKS and CDR2 YYEKEE come from the germline V gene (reference sequence). Trimming removed 3 bases at V and 1 base at J, with 17 bases between. The CDR3 DNA reads TGTGCCAGCAGCTCTGGGGTTCCGTCACCATCCTACGAGCAGTACTTC. Encoded protein: CASSSGVPSPSYEQYF.

As to this clone: At one end, the junction sequence differs from germline, possibly due to a read error. This sequence joins TRBV19 and TRBJ1-2; D unclear. Germline CDR1 and CDR2: LNHDA and SQIVND (reference sequence). The CDR3 sequence is 17 residues long. This CDR3 is CTSSISLMTGNNYGYTF. DNA of the CDR3: TGTACCAGTAGTATATCTCTCATGACCGGGAATAACTATGGCTACACCTTC.

The CDR3 bases are TGCGCCAGCAGCGTCGGGGGGACGGATTCCTACAATGAGCAGTTCTTC. Translation: CASSVGGTDSYNEQFF. V and J are TRBV5-1 and TRBJ2-1; 7 nucleotides agree with TRBD2. The CDR3 contains 16 residues. Germline V CDR1 and CDR2: SGHRS, YFSETQ. The trim removed 4 bases at V and 1 base at J, leaving 8 bases unmatched.

The rearrangement links TRBV5-1 to TRBJ2-2, with 7 bases fitting TRBD2. V trimming: 7 bases; J trimming: 5 bases; junction bases outside the gene matches: 8. CDR1 and CDR2 from the germline V gene are SGHRS and YFSETQ. The CDR3 is made up of 14 amino acids. The CDR3 nucleotides are TGCGCCAGCTCCGAACGGGAGGTTACCGGGGAGCTGTTTTTT. Its protein product is CASSEREVTGELFF.

The V gene is TRBV5-1, the J gene TRBJ2-1; TRBD1 aligns across 8 bases. Germline CDR1 reads SGHRS; CDR2 reads YFSETQ. V shed 5 bases and J 5 bases; nucleotides not matched to a gene: 9. CDR3 length equals 15 residues. For the CDR3, the DNA is TGCGCCAGCAGGTATGAGGACAGGGCCCACAATGAGCAGTTCTTC. Translating gives CASRYEDRAHNEQFF. Full variable domain (outside the CDR3, taken from reference TRBV5-1 and TRBJ2-1): KAGVTQTPRYLIKTRGQQVTLSCSPISGHRSVSWYQQTPGQGLQFLFEYFSETQRNKGNFPGRFSGRQFSNSRSEMNVSTLELGDSALYLCASRYEDRAHNEQFFGPGTRLTVL.

This rearrangement joins TRBV5-1 to TRBJ1-2, with 9 bases matching TRBD1. Germline CDR1 is SGHRS and CDR2 is YFSETQ. The CDR3 is made up of 14 amino acids. Germline trimming cut 4 bases from V and 4 bases from J; bases unmatched to any gene: 5. CDR3 sequence (DNA): TGCGCCAGCAGCCCAGGGACAGGGATCTATGGCTACACCTTC. This translates into CASSPGTGIYGYTF.

The chain has TRBV9 and TRBJ2-2; 10 nucleotides align to TRBD2. Germline loops: CDR1 SGDLS, CDR2 YYNGEE. V trimming: 0 bases; J trimming: 5 bases; junction bases outside the gene matches: 4. The CDR3 runs 16 residues. The CDR3 coding sequence is TGTGCCAGCAGCGTAGAAGGGACTAGCGTGACCGGGGAGCTGTTTTTT. It is translated as CASSVEGTSVTGELFF.

The chain employs TRBV4-2 and TRBJ2-2; D not resolved. The V end lost 1 base, the J end lost 3 bases, and 6 bases lay between the germline ends. The germline CDR1 and CDR2 sequences are LGHNA and YNFKEQ. The CDR3 totals 14 residues. The CDR3 coding sequence is TGTGCCAGCAGCCAAGTTGTTTACACCGGGGAGCTGTTTTTT. Protein: CASSQVVYTGELFF.

The J gene is TRBJ2-3, the V gene TRBV5-4; perhaps D is TRBD1 or TRBD2 (5 bases each). Trimming took 4 bases from V and 0 from J, leaving 6 bases between them. CDR3 length: 13 residues. Germline-derived CDR1 and CDR2 are SGHNT and YYREEE (reference sequence). The CDR3 region has the DNA TGTGCCAGCAGCGGGGGAAGCACAGATACGCAGTATTTT. Its protein is CASSGGSTDTQYF.

The chain couples TRBV5-7 to TRBJ1-1; a weak D match, TRBD1 (6 bases). TRBV5-7 counts as an open reading frame of uncertain function. CDR3 length: 15 amino acids. The V end was cut by 0 bases, the J end by 5 bases, with 14 bases between. CDR3 amino acids: CASSLATGKGTEAFF. The CDR3 DNA sequence: TGTGCCAGCAGCTTGGCCACAGGGAAAGGTACTGAAGCTTTCTTT.

CDR3 protein: CASSRSYAGSGSPLHF. DNA of the CDR3: TGTGCCAGCAGCAGGAGTTATGCAGGGTCGGGATCACCCCTCCACTTT. This chain uses TRBV7-9 with TRBJ1-6; D possibly corresponds to TRBD1 (5 bases). The V end lost 5 bases, the J end lost 10 bases, and 21 bases lay between the germline ends. Germline values: CDR1 SEHNR, CDR2 FQNEAQ (reference sequence). CDR3 length: 16 amino acids.

The CDR3 loop reads CASSLGGPGYTF. The CDR3 DNA is TGTGCCAGCAGCTTAGGAGGGCCTGGCTACACCTTC. The V and J genes are TRBV7-2 and TRBJ1-2; D gene unclear. This CDR3 has 12 amino acids. The germline V gene has CDR1 SGHTA and CDR2 FQGNSA. Trimming shortened V by 1 base and J by 7 bases, and 7 bases separated the two germline ends.

The V gene is TRBV6-1, the J gene TRBJ2-5; 9 positions agree with TRBD1. Germline CDR1 and CDR2: MNHNS and SASEGT. The trim removed 8 bases at V and 8 bases at J, leaving 9 bases unmatched. This CDR3 spans 13 amino acids. This CDR3 reads CASGGTGSSTQYF. CDR3 DNA sequence: TGTGCCAGCGGGGGGACAGGGAGCTCAACCCAGTACTTC.